A selection of T cell receptor beta chains follows, all from one sample in a study of Tregs in tolerant kidney transplant recipients. The protocol was immunoSEQ multiplex PCR, while the TCRdb copy is restricted to in-frame clones and leaves out a portion. The sample comprises under 300,000 clones, roughly 80% of which are singletons, and around 0.6% rests with the top ten. The sequenced sample was CD4+ T cells from blood. The receptor set was obtained from a human donor in good health. Both conserved end residues are part of each CDR3. Each record gives: J gene, D gene, V gene, clone size, CDR3 DNA, CDR3 protein. D genes are given only for firm matches. Size is stated for part of the rows, as once, few or many counts, or as a class when the clone is expanded.

TRBJ2-5,TRBD2,TRBV19,once,TGTGCCAGTAGTATCAGGTCTGGCGGGGGGGCCTTCGGAGAGACCCAGTACTTC,CASSIRSGGGAFGETQYF
TRBJ1-5,.,TRBV2,once,TGTGCCAGCAGTGTCTCTGTCACATCCCAGCATTTT,CASSVSVTSQHF
TRBJ1-2,.,TRBV30,few,TGTGCCTCCATTTCCGGATCAACCGGCTACACCTTC,CASISGSTGYTF
TRBJ1-4,.,TRBV5-1,.,TGCGCCAGCAGCACCGAGACAGCCTCTGGAAAACTGTTTTTT,CASSTETASGKLFF
TRBJ1-2,.,TRBV27,.,TGTGCCACCCGAGACTCGTTCTATGGCTACACCTTC,CATRDSFYGYTF
TRBJ2-2,TRBD1,TRBV2,.,TGTGCCAGCGGGACAGGGTACACCGGGGAGCTGTTTTTT,CASGTGYTGELFF
TRBJ2-7,TRBD2,TRBV4-1,.,TGCGCCAGCAGCCCAGGACTAGCGGGAAGGTTTTTCGAGCAGTACTTC,CASSPGLAGRFFEQYF
TRBJ1-5,TRBD1,TRBV7-8,.,TGTGCCAGCAGCGCCCGGACAGGCGGCGTTCAGCCCCAGCATTTT,CASSARTGGVQPQHF
TRBJ2-7,.,TRBV2,.,TGTGCCAGCACTCTAGCGTCTCAGTCCTACGAGCAGTACTTC,CASTLASQSYEQYF
TRBJ2-2,.,TRBV4-1,.,TGCGCCAGCAGCCAAGGCTACACCGGGGAGCTGTTTTTT,CASSQGYTGELFF
TRBJ2-1,TRBD2,TRBV5-1,.,TGCGCCAGCAGCTTGGGGGGGACTAGCGTAATTGAGCAGTTCTTC,CASSLGGTSVIEQFF
TRBJ1-1,.,TRBV5-4,.,TGTGCCAGCAGCACATCTGGGGCGCACACTGAAGCTTTCTTT,CASSTSGAHTEAFF
TRBJ2-1,.,TRBV7-3,.,TGTGCCAGCAGCCCACCGAATGAGCAGTTCTTC,CASSPPNEQFF
TRBJ2-7,.,TRBV14,once,TGTGCCAGCAGCCAAGATCTAAGGACCGAGCAGTACTTC,CASSQDLRTEQYF
TRBJ2-7,TRBD2,TRBV4-2,.,TGTGCCAGCAGCCAGACTAGCGGACCGTACGAGCAGTACTTC,CASSQTSGPYEQYF
TRBJ2-7,.,TRBV6-6,.,TGTGCCAGCAGTCCGCCTACAGGCGAGCAGTACTTC,CASSPPTGEQYF
TRBJ1-1,.,TRBV7-3,.,TGTGCCAGCAGCCGCGTAGAGACAGCTCTGAACACTGAAGCTTTCTTT,CASSRVETALNTEAFF
TRBJ2-7,.,TRBV4-1,.,TGCGCCAGCAGCCAAGGGGGCAGGGGCCCATCCTACGAGCAGTACTTC,CASSQGGRGPSYEQYF
TRBJ2-1,.,TRBV7-6,.,TGTGCCAGCAGCTCCGGGACAACTACCTACAATGAGCAGTTCTTC,CASSSGTTTYNEQFF
TRBJ2-5,.,TRBV15,.,TGTGCCACCAGCAGAGATCGCGGGTCGAGCCAAGAGACCCAGTACTTC,CATSRDRGSSQETQYF
TRBJ1-2,.,TRBV18,.,TGTGCCAGCTCACAGCAGGGGTTTAACTATGGCTACACCTTC,CASSQQGFNYGYTF
TRBJ2-1,.,TRBV5-4,.,TGTGCCAGCAGTTCCGACTCTCATAATGAGCAGTTCTTC,CASSSDSHNEQFF
TRBJ1-1,.,TRBV6-5,.,TGTGCCAGCAGGGGTCGGGACACTGAAGCTTTCTTT,CASRGRDTEAFF
TRBJ2-1,.,TRBV7-9,.,TGTGCCAGCAGCTTAGGCTCCAATGAGCAGTTCTTC,CASSLGSNEQFF
TRBJ1-1,.,TRBV7-8,.,TGTGCCAGCAGCATAAACAGGGTTCTCAACTCAAACACTGAAGCTTTCTTT,CASSINRVLNSNTEAFF
TRBJ2-3,TRBD2,TRBV25-1,once,TGTGCCAGCGGGGGACTAGGCCTGGTAGATACGCAGTATTTT,CASGGLGLVDTQYF
TRBJ1-5,TRBD1,TRBV4-2,.,TGTGCCAGCAGCCGGATTCAGGGGGACGGCAATCAGCCCCAGCATTTT,CASSRIQGDGNQPQHF
TRBJ2-2,.,TRBV6-5,.,TGTGCCGGCAGCTTCAGGCGGGACACCGGGGAGCTGTTTTTT,CAGSFRRDTGELFF
TRBJ1-1,TRBD1,TRBV29-1,once,TGCAGCGTGGACCAAGGGGGGACAGTGAACACTGAAGCTTTCTTT,CSVDQGGTVNTEAFF
TRBJ1-4,.,TRBV5-1,.,TGCGCCAGCAGCTTGGCTTTTCGGGATGATGAAAAACTGTTTTTT,CASSLAFRDDEKLFF
TRBJ2-1,TRBD2,TRBV11-2,.,TGTGCCAGCAGGGAACTAGCGAAGTACAATGAGCAGTTCTTC,CASRELAKYNEQFF
TRBJ1-2,.,TRBV6-5,.,TGTGCCAGCAAACCATCCGTGGTGGGGGGATATGGCTACACCTTC,CASKPSVVGGYGYTF
TRBJ2-7,.,TRBV5-4,once,TGTGCCAGCAGTATCGATTCTGGGGTCGCCTACGAGCAGTACTTC,CASSIDSGVAYEQYF
TRBJ1-5,.,TRBV5-1,.,TGCGCCAGCAGCCGGGGAGAGACCGACAATCAGCCCCAGCATTTT,CASSRGETDNQPQHF
TRBJ1-1,TRBD1,TRBV5-1,.,TGCGCCAGCAGCTTTATGTCAGGGGGCGAGGGTAACGCTTTCTTT,CASSFMSGGEGNAFF
TRBJ2-5,.,TRBV15,.,TGTGCCACCACCCCCCGGGCCTCTACGGGGGAGACCCAGTACTTC,CATTPRASTGETQYF
TRBJ2-7,TRBD1,TRBV10-3,.,TGTGCCATCAGTGAGTCAACAGGGGGCCCCTACGAGCAGTACTTC,CAISESTGGPYEQYF
TRBJ1-1,.,TRBV2,.,TGTGCCAGCAGTGACAGGGGAGGGGGAAACACTGAAGCTTTCTTT,CASSDRGGGNTEAFF
TRBJ2-3,.,TRBV5-4,.,TGTGCCACGTGGTCAATGGGGGAACCCAAAGATACGCAGTATTTT,CATWSMGEPKDTQYF
TRBJ2-7,.,TRBV18,.,TGTGCCAGCTCACCACAGGGATCCTACGAGCAGTACTTC,CASSPQGSYEQYF
TRBJ2-1,.,TRBV29-1,.,TGCAGCGTGAGACTAGAAGAGCAGTTCTTC,CSVRLEEQFF
TRBJ1-5,.,TRBV5-4,.,TGTGCCAGCAGCTTGGCCGGGGCGCGCAATCAGCCCCAGCATTTT,CASSLAGARNQPQHF
TRBJ1-1,.,TRBV5-1,.,TGCGCCAGCACGCCTCTAGGACAGTTGAACACTGAAGCTTTCTTT,CASTPLGQLNTEAFF
TRBJ2-7,TRBD1,TRBV15,once,TGTGCCACCAGCATAACCGGGACAGGGGTGACCGACGAGCAGTACTTC,CATSITGTGVTDEQYF
TRBJ2-1,TRBD2,TRBV7-6,.,TGTGCCAGCAGCTTAGGAGTGTTGCGGGGGAGCTCCTACAATGAGCAGTTCTTC,CASSLGVLRGSSYNEQFF
TRBJ2-1,TRBD2,TRBV7-9,.,TGTGCCAGCAGCTTAGCGGGCGGGAGGGCCTTGAATGAGCAGTTCTTC,CASSLAGGRALNEQFF
TRBJ1-2,.,TRBV29-1,once,TGCAGCGTTGAATGGGATAGGTATGGCTACACCTTC,CSVEWDRYGYTF
TRBJ2-5,.,TRBV10-1,.,TGCGCCAGCAGTGAGTCCCTTTCTACAGCGCAGTACTTC,CASSESLSTAQYF
TRBJ2-1,.,TRBV5-5,.,TGTGCCAGCAGCTTGTATGGGGACAATGAGCAGTTCTTC,CASSLYGDNEQFF
TRBJ1-1,.,TRBV5-1,.,TGCGCCAGCAGCCGCCTCGAGGGAAGTGGGACTGAAGCTTTCTTT,CASSRLEGSGTEAFF
TRBJ1-1,.,TRBV6-5,once,TGTGCCAGCAGGGCAACAGTGAACACTGAAGCTTTCTTT,CASRATVNTEAFF
TRBJ2-1,TRBD2,TRBV11-2,.,TGTGCCAGCAGCCGGACTAGCAGCTCCTACAATGAGCAGTTCTTC,CASSRTSSSYNEQFF
TRBJ1-2,.,TRBV7-9,.,TGTGCCAGCAGCTTAAACGACAGGCCGAACTATGGCTACACCTTC,CASSLNDRPNYGYTF
TRBJ1-5,.,TRBV18,.,TGTGCCAGCTCACCCTGGGGGAATAGCAATCAGCCCCAGCATTTT,CASSPWGNSNQPQHF